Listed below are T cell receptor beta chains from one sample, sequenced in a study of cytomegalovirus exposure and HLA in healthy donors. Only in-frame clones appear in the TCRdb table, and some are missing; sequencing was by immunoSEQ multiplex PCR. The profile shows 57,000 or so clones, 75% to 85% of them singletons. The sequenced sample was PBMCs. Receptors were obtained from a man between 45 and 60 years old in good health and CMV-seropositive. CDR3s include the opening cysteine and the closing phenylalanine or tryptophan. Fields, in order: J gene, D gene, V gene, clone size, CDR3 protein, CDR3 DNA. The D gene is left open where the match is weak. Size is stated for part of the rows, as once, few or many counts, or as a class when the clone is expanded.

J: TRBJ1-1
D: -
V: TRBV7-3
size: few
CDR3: CASSQGGDLNTEAFF
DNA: TGTGCCAGCAGCCAAGGGGGAGACCTGAACACTGAAGCTTTCTTT

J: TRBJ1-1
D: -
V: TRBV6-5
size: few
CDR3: CASSYGVEGSTEAFF
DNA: TGTGCCAGCAGTTACGGGGTAGAGGGCTCCACTGAAGCTTTCTTT

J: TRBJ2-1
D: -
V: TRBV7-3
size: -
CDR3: CASSLVGVSNEQFF
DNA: TGTGCCAGCAGCCTTGTCGGAGTCAGCAATGAGCAGTTCTTC

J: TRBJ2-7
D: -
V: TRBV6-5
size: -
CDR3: CASSSRDLNEQYF
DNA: TGTGCCAGCAGTTCGAGGGATTTGAACGAGCAGTACTTC

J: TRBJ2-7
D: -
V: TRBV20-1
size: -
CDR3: CSAEGSTEQYF
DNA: TGCAGTGCCGAGGGATCTACAGAGCAGTACTTC

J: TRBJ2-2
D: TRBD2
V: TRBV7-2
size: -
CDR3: CASSLRSTGGASTGELFF
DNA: TGTGCCAGCAGCTTACGCTCAACCGGGGGGGCAAGCACCGGGGAGCTGTTTTTT

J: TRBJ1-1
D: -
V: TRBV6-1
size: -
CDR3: CASGDRRGEAFF
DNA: TGTGCCAGCGGTGACCGGCGAGGGGAAGCTTTCTTT

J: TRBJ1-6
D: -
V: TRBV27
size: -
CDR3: CASSFRASDNSPLHF
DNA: TGTGCCAGCAGTTTTCGGGCTAGCGATAATTCACCCCTCCACTTT

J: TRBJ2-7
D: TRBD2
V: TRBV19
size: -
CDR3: CASSIASSGLYEQYF
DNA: TGTGCCAGTAGTATAGCGTCTAGCGGGCTCTACGAGCAGTACTTC

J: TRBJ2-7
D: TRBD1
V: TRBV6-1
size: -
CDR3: CASSDGQGFNEQYF
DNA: TGTGCCAGCAGTGATGGACAGGGTTTCAACGAGCAGTACTTC

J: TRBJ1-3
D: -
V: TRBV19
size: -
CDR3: CASSPLPESSGNTIYF
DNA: TGTGCCAGTAGCCCCTTACCGGAGAGCTCTGGAAACACCATATATTTT

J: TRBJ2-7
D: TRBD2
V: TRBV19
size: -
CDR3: CASSIGLGSSGRAYEQYF
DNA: TGTGCCAGTAGTATCGGGCTGGGTTCTAGCGGGAGGGCCTACGAGCAGTACTTC

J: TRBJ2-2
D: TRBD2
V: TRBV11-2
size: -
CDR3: CASSSRSLAVGELFF
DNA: TGTGCCAGCAGTTCACGGTCACTAGCGGTAGGGGAGCTGTTTTTT

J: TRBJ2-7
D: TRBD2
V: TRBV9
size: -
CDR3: CASSVGRASGTVEQYF
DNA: TGTGCCAGCAGCGTAGGACGGGCTAGCGGGACGGTCGAGCAGTACTTC

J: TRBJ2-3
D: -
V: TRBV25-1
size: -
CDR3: CASSDPGKTDTQYF
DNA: TGTGCCAGCAGTGATCCAGGGAAAACGGATACGCAGTATTTT

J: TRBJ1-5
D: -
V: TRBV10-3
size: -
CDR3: CAISEFVNQPQHF
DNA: TGTGCCATCAGTGAGTTCGTTAATCAGCCCCAGCATTTT

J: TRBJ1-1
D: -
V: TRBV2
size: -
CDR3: CASSAMGAAFF
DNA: TGTGCCAGCAGTGCGATGGGGGCAGCTTTCTTT

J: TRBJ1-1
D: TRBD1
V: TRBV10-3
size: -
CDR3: CAIRRDRNTEAFF
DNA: TGTGCCATCAGACGGGACAGGAACACTGAAGCTTTCTTT

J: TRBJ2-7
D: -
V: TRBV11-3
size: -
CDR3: CASSLGQSSGEQYF
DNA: TGTGCCAGCAGCTTAGGGCAGTCCTCCGGGGAGCAGTACTTC

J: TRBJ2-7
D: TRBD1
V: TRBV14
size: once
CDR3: CASSQGQGTYEQYF
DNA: TGTGCCAGCAGCCAAGGACAGGGGACCTACGAGCAGTACTTC

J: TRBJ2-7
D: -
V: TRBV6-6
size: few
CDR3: CASSYSTGTYEQYF
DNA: TGTGCCAGCAGTTACTCGACAGGAACCTACGAGCAGTACTTC

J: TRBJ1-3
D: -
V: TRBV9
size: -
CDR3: CASSASGLGNTIYF
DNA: TGTGCCAGCAGCGCATCAGGACTGGGAAACACCATATATTTT

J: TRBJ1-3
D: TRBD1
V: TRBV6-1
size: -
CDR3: CASSDSGTGGNTIYF
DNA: TGTGCCAGCAGTGACTCCGGGACAGGGGGAAACACCATATATTTT